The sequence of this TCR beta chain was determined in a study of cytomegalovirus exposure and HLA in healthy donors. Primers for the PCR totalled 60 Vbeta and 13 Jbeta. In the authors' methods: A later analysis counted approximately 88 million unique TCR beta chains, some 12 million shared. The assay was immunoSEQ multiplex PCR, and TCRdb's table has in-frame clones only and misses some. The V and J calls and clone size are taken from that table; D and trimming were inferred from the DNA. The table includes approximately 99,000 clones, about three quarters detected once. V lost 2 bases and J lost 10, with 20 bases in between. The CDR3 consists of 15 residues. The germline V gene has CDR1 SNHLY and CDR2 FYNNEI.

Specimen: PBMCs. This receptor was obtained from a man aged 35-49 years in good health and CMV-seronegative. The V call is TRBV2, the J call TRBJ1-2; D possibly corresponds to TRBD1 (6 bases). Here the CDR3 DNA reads TGTGCCAGCAGTGAATTATTGGGGGCGCGAGATGTCTACACCTTC. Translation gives CASSELLGARDVYTF.